The 22 T cell receptor beta chains reported below all come from one sample, sequenced in a study of T cells after yellow fever vaccination (dated by TCRdb to between 2018 and 2021). The library relied on 5' RACE. The listed sequencing device is Illumina HiSeq 2500. TCRdb passed the public sequencing reads through fastp at Q25 and MiXCR, retaining productive beta sequences. Rows are unified per CDR3 protein, each entry keeping the most common DNA and genes. The sample table contains some 670,000 distinct CDR3 sequences; only one count was recorded for 9% to 15% of them. The ten largest clones add up to about 15% of the sample. This specimen's treatment or condition label, per the study, means: live attenuated yellow fever vaccine strain. The sequenced sample was PBMCs, obtained on the day of the yellow fever booster vaccination. The receptor source for this set is a man aged 25 to 40 who received the YFV17D yellow fever vaccine.

The V call is TRBV29-1, the J call TRBJ1-1; unclear D gene. The germline gives CDR1 SQVTM, CDR2 ANQGSEA. V was pared by 6 bases and J by 1 base, with 15 bases between. CDR3 size: 14 residues. The CDR3 sequence: CSVASQPENTEAFF. DNA of the CDR3: TGCAGCGTAGCGTCACAGCCGGAGAACACTGAAGCTTTCTTT.

This clonotype was recorded many times. The chain combines TRBV2 with TRBJ2-1; D is perhaps TRBD2 (6 bases). CDR1 and CDR2 from the germline V gene are SNHLY and FYNNEI. The CDR3 extends over 14 amino acids. Trimming stripped 5 bases from V and 4 bases from J, with 12 bases between. CDR3 nucleotide sequence: TGTGCCAGCAGTCAAGGAGGACTATACAATGAGCAGTTCTTC. Its protein product is CASSQGGLYNEQFF.

This clonotype was seen a few times. This chain uses TRBV2 with TRBJ2-2, with TRBD2 identical over 10 bases. This CDR3 spans 14 amino acids. The V segment lost 8 bases and the J segment 6 bases; nucleotides outside the gene matches: 6. Looked up from germline, CDR1 is SNHLY and CDR2 is FYNNEI. CDR3 nucleotides: TGTGCCAGCGGGTCTAGCGGGAGTGCCGGGGAGCTGTTTTTT. Translated: CASGSSGSAGELFF. The variable domain in full, with the rest retrieved from reference TRBV2 and TRBJ2-2, is EPEVTQTPSHQVTQMGQEVILRCVPISNHLYFYWYRQILGQKVEFLVSFYNNEISEKSEIFDDQFSVERPDGSNFTLKIRSTKLEDSAMYFCASGSSGSAGELFFGEGSRLTVL.

This chain links TRBV6-1 with TRBJ1-5, with 9 bases aligning to TRBD1. Germline assignment: CDR1 MNHNS and CDR2 SASEGT. Unmatched junction bases numbered 11, after V lost 7 bases and J lost 4 bases. This CDR3 has 16 amino acids. The CDR3 bases are TGTGCCAGCAAATCCTCCGGGACAGGGTGGAATCAGCCCCAGCATTTT. As protein: CASKSSGTGWNQPQHF.

This chain joins TRBV20-1 and TRBJ2-1; D remains ambiguous. CDR3 length equals 14 residues. The V and J ends lost 7 bases and 0 bases respectively, with 13 bases between them. Germline loops: CDR1 DFQATT, CDR2 SNEGSKA (reference sequence). The CDR3 DNA follows: TGCAGTGTCCTCCACGAAAGCTCCTACAATGAGCAGTTCTTC. This encodes CSVLHESSYNEQFF.

For this clonotype: Sequence at one end of the junction differs from germline and may be a read error. The chain carries TRBV7-2 and TRBJ2-7, with TRBD2 identical over 8 bases. CDR1 SGHTA and CDR2 FQGNSA come from the germline V gene. CDR3 length equals 13 residues. CDR3: CASTLAGLHEQYF. CDR3 in DNA: TGTGCCAGCACCTTAGCGGGGCTCCACGAGCAGTACTTC.

The chain links TRBV6-1 to TRBJ1-1; D gene ambiguous. The CDR3 totals 15 residues. The germline V and J ends were trimmed by 0 bases and 3 bases, with 11 bases remaining between them. Germline V gene lookup returns CDR1 MNHNS and CDR2 SASEGT. The CDR3 sequence: CASSEAGGLDTEAFF. The CDR3 DNA follows: TGTGCCAGCAGTGAAGCGGGAGGGTTGGACACTGAAGCTTTCTTT.

This sequence joins TRBV7-2 and TRBJ1-4; D not resolved. Germline CDR1 and CDR2: SGHTA and FQGNSA. There are 19 residues in the CDR3. The V gene lost 1 base and the J gene lost 3 bases, with 21 bases spanning the gap. The CDR3 spells CASSLGPQSRLLPNEKLFF. The CDR3 DNA is TGTGCCAGCAGCTTAGGGCCCCAGTCTCGACTGCTACCTAATGAAAAACTGTTTTTT.

The chain links TRBV5-1 to TRBJ2-5; 8 bases match TRBD1. The CDR3 extends over 14 amino acids. Germline V gene sequence: CDR1 SGHRS, CDR2 YFSETQ. With 6 bases clipped from V and 3 bases from J, the junction kept 7 bases outside the gene matches. The CDR3 DNA follows: TGCGCCAGCACCACCGGACAGGGAAAAGAGACCCAGTACTTC. Translating it yields CASTTGQGKETQYF.

The chain carries TRBV7-2 and TRBJ2-3; D might be TRBD1 or TRBD2, each matching 6 bases. Trimming stripped 6 bases from V and 0 bases from J, with 16 bases between. The germline gives CDR1 SGHTA, CDR2 FQGNSA. The CDR3 is made up of 16 amino acids. CDR3 in DNA: TGTGCCAGCAGTAGGCGCAGGGGACTTAGCACAGATACGCAGTATTTT. Amino acid sequence: CASSRRRGLSTDTQYF.

The chain combines TRBV20-1 with TRBJ2-1; TRBD2 matches at 10 bases. This CDR3 is built from 18 residues. Germline assignment: CDR1 DFQATT and CDR2 SNEGSKA (reference sequence). With 1 base clipped from V and 6 bases from J, the junction kept 15 bases outside the gene matches. CDR3 in amino acids: CSARAALAGVGTGNEQFF. CDR3 nucleotides: TGCAGTGCTAGAGCAGCCCTAGCGGGAGTGGGGACGGGCAATGAGCAGTTCTTC.

At least ten counts were recorded for this clonotype. V and J are TRBV28 and TRBJ2-5; D is tentatively TRBD1 or TRBD2 (5 bases each). CDR3 length: 16 residues. Germline V gene lookup returns CDR1 MDHEN and CDR2 SYDVKM. V dropped 3 bases and J dropped 2 bases, with 16 bases sitting between them. CDR3: CASSFAVGTVQETQYF. CDR3 nucleotide sequence: TGTGCCAGCAGTTTCGCCGTCGGGACCGTACAAGAGACCCAGTACTTC.

The chain joins TRBV9 to TRBJ2-3; D might be TRBD2 (6 bases). This CDR3 comprises 16 residues. Germline CDR1 is SGDLS and CDR2 is YYNGEE. V was shortened by 4 bases and J by 4 bases, with 19 bases between the two germline ends. The CDR3 spells CASSLRLGGNADTQYF. CDR3 coding DNA: TGTGCCAGCAGCCTCAGACTGGGCGGGAACGCAGATACGCAGTATTTT.

There are a few counts of this clonotype. This chain joins TRBV7-2 and TRBJ2-3; 14 bases are shared with TRBD2. Germline CDR1 and CDR2: SGHTA and FQGNSA. This CDR3 spans 16 amino acids. The ends lost 3 bases at V and 5 bases at J; junction bases unmatched: 4. The CDR3 region is CASSFRLAGGRDTQYF. As DNA, the CDR3 is TGTGCCAGCAGCTTCCGACTAGCGGGAGGGCGAGATACGCAGTATTTT. The complete variable domain, with remaining parts taken from reference TRBV7-2 and TRBJ2-3, reads GAGVSQSPSNKVTEKGKDVELRCDPISGHTALYWYRQSLGQGLEFLIYFQGNSAPDKSGLPSDRFSAERTGGSVSTLTIQRTQQEDSAVYLCASSFRLAGGRDTQYFGPGTRLTVL.

A few counts support this clonotype. The rearrangement links TRBV20-1 to TRBJ2-5, with TRBD2 matching over 8 bases. V shed 3 bases, J shed 0 bases, and the junction held 6 bases outside the gene matches. Germline V gene sequence: CDR1 DFQATT, CDR2 SNEGSKA (reference sequence). This CDR3 is 15 amino acids long. The CDR3 here is CSASPPAGDQETQYF. The DNA of the CDR3 is TGCAGTGCTAGTCCCCCAGCGGGAGACCAAGAGACCCAGTACTTC.

This clonotype was detected a few times. The chain recombines TRBV4-3 with TRBJ1-6; D unclear. V lost 0 bases and J lost 10, with 16 bases in between. Germline lookup yields CDR1 LGHNA and CDR2 YSLEER. The CDR3 is 16 amino acids. CDR3 in DNA: TGCGCCAGCAGCCAAGAATGGACCTCAATGGGCTCACCCCTCCACTTT. Protein sequence: CASSQEWTSMGSPLHF.

About this clonotype itself: The CDR3 ends on some other residue instead of the conserved phenylalanine or tryptophan, so this is likely a read error. This chain uses TRBV12-3 or TRBV12-4 with TRBJ1-1, with TRBD1 as a possible D gene (5 bases). V lost 3 bases, J lost 3 bases, and 11 bases lay in between. This CDR3 spans 14 amino acids. The CDR3 region has the DNA TGTGCCAGCAGTTTTCGGGCGGGGGACACTGAAGCTTTCTTA. Its translation: CASSFRAGDTEAFL.

In this sample, this clonotype turned up a few times. The chain employs TRBV2 and TRBJ2-5; D gene uncertain. Germline loops: CDR1 SNHLY, CDR2 FYNNEI. This CDR3 has 15 residues. Trimming removed 6 bases at V and 0 bases at J, with 14 bases between. The CDR3 reads CASRFGPEYQETQYF. Here the CDR3 DNA reads TGTGCCAGCAGGTTTGGTCCGGAGTACCAAGAGACCCAGTACTTC.

This clonotype showed up just a few times. The genes are TRBV7-2 and TRBJ2-7, with TRBD2 as a possible D gene (6 bases). Trimming shortened V by 2 bases and J by 3 bases, and 11 bases separated the two germline ends. Looked up from germline, CDR1 is SGHTA and CDR2 is FQGNSA. The CDR3 is 14 amino acids. The CDR3: CASSLPGSIYEQYF. The CDR3 DNA follows: TGTGCCAGCAGCTTACCCGGGAGTATCTACGAGCAGTACTTC. Complete variable domain (other parts from reference TRBV7-2 and TRBJ2-7): GAGVSQSPSNKVTEKGKDVELRCDPISGHTALYWYRQSLGQGLEFLIYFQGNSAPDKSGLPSDRFSAERTGGSVSTLTIQRTQQEDSAVYLCASSLPGSIYEQYFGPGTRLTVT.

The V and J genes are TRBV5-1 and TRBJ1-3; D is possibly TRBD1 (6 bases). V lost 4 bases, J lost 4 bases, and 15 bases lay in between. CDR1 is SGHRS, CDR2 YFSETQ, per germline. This CDR3 has 15 amino acids. The CDR3 bases are TGCGCCAGCAGCCACGGACAGTCAAACGGAAACACCATATATTTT. Protein product: CASSHGQSNGNTIYF. Full variable domain (remainder filled in from reference TRBV5-1 and TRBJ1-3): KAGVTQTPRYLIKTRGQQVTLSCSPISGHRSVSWYQQTPGQGLQFLFEYFSETQRNKGNFPGRFSGRQFSNSRSEMNVSTLELGDSALYLCASSHGQSNGNTIYFGEGSWLTVV.

This rearrangement joins TRBV7-3 to TRBJ2-3; D gene ambiguous. This CDR3 spans 14 amino acids. Trimming shortened V by 0 bases and J by 0 bases, and 4 bases separated the two germline ends. CDR1 is SGHTA and CDR2 is FQGTGA in the germline V gene. The CDR3 nucleotides are TGTGCCAGCAGCTTAACACTCAGCACAGATACGCAGTATTTT. Translation gives CASSLTLSTDTQYF.

V gene TRBV7-8 combines with J gene TRBJ2-7; D remains ambiguous. The CDR3 totals 11 residues. The ends were cut back, 6 bases at V and 6 bases at J, with 9 bases in the middle. Germline-derived CDR1 and CDR2 are SGHVS and FQNEAQ. As DNA, the CDR3 is TGTGCCAGCAGGGCCCTGGGCGAGCAGTACTTC. Translating gives CASRALGEQYF.